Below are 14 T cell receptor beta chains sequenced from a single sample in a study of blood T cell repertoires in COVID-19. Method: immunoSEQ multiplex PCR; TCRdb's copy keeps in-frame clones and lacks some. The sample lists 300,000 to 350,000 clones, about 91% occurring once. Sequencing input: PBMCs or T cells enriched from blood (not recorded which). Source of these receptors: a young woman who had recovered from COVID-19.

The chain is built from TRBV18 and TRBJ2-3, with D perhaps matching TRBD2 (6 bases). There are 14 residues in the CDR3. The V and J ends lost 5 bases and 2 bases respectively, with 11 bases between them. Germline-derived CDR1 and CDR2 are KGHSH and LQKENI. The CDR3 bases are TGTGCCAGCTCAACCGGCGGGAACACAGATACGCAGTATTTT. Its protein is CASSTGGNTDTQYF.

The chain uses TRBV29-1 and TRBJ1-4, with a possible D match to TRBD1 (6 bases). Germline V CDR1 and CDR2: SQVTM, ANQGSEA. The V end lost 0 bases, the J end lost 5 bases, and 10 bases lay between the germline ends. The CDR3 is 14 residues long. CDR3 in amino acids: CSVEDTGLNEKLFF. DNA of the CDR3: TGCAGCGTTGAAGATACAGGGTTGAATGAAAAACTGTTTTTT.

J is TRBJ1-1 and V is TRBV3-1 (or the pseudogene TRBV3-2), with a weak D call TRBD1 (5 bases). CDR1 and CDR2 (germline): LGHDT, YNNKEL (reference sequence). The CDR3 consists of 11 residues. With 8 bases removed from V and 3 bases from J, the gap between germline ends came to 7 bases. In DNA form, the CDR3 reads TGTGCCAGCGGGGCGCACACTGAAGCTTTCTTT. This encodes CASGAHTEAFF.

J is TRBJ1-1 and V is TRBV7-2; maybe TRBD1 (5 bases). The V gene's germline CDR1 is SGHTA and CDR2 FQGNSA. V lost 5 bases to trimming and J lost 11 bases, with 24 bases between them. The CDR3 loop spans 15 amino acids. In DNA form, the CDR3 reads TGTGCCAGCAGCCGCCCCGGGACTGTAGGAGAGCCGGCTTTCTTT. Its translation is CASSRPGTVGEPAFF.

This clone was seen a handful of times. The CDR3 coding sequence is TGTGCCAGCAGCGCGTCCGGGGAGCTGTTTTTT. Protein: CASSASGELFF. The gene calls are TRBV9 and TRBJ2-2; no clear D gene. This CDR3 contains 11 residues. Germline lookup yields CDR1 SGDLS and CDR2 YYNGEE. Trimming stripped 3 bases from V and 6 bases from J, with 3 bases between. The full variable domain, its missing parts supplied by reference TRBV9 and TRBJ2-2, is DSGVTQTPKHLITATGQRVTLRCSPRSGDLSVYWYQQSLDQGLQFLIQYYNGEERAKGNILERFSAQQFPDLHSELNLSSLELGDSALYFCASSASGELFFGEGSRLTVL.

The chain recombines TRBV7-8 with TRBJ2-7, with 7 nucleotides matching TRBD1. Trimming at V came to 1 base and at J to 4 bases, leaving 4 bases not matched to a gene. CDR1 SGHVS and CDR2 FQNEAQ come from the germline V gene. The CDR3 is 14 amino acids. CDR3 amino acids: CASSLGDSRYEQYF. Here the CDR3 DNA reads TGTGCCAGCAGCTTAGGGGACAGCAGATACGAGCAGTACTTC.

CDR3 sequence (DNA): TGTGCCAGCAGCGTAGCTACAATAGGGACTCCACCCACGAGCTCCTACAATGAGCAGTTCTTC. This codes for CASSVATIGTPPTSSYNEQFF. The chain has TRBV9 and TRBJ2-1, with D maybe TRBD2 (6 bases). Per the germline V gene, CDR1 is SGDLS and CDR2 is YYNGEE. The CDR3 consists of 21 residues. V shed 0 bases and J shed 0 bases, with 25 bases lying between them.

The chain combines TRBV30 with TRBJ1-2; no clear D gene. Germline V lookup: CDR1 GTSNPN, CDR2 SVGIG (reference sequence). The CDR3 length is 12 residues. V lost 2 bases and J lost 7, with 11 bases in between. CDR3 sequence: CAWSLAASGYTF. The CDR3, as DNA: TGTGCCTGGAGTTTAGCGGCTAGTGGCTACACCTTC.

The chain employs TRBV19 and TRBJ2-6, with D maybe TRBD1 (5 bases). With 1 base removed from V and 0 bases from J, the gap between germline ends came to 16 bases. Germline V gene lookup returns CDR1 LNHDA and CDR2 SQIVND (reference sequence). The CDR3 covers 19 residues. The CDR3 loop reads CASSIAATGSLSGANVLTF. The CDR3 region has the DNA TGTGCCAGTAGTATAGCCGCCACAGGTTCCCTCTCTGGGGCCAACGTCCTGACTTTC.

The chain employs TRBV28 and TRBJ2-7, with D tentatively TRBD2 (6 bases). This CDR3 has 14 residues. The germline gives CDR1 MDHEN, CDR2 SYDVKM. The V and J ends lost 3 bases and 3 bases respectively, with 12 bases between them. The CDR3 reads CASSFPGAGYEQYF. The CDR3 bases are TGTGCCAGCAGTTTCCCAGGAGCGGGCTACGAGCAGTACTTC.

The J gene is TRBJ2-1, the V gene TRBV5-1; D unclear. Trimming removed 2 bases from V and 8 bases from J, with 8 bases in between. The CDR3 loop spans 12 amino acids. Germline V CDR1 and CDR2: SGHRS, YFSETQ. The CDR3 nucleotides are TGCGCCAGCAGCTTTGCGGATGATGAGCAGTTCTTC. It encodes CASSFADDEQFF.

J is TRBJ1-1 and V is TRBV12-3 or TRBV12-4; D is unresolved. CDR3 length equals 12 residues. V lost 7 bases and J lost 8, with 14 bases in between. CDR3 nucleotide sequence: TGTGCCAGCACCCTGGAGAGGGCAGAAGCTTTCTTT. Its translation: CASTLERAEAFF.

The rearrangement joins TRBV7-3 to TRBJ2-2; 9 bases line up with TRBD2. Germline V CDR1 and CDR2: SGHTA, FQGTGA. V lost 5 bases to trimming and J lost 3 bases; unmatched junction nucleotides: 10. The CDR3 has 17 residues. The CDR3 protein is CASSRPVIAGDTGELFF. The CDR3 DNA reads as TGTGCCAGCAGCAGACCCGTTATAGCGGGGGACACCGGGGAGCTGTTTTTT. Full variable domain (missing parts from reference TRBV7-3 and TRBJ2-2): GAGVSQTPSNKVTEKGKYVELRCDPISGHTALYWYRQSLGQGPEFLIYFQGTGAADDSGLPNDRFFAVRPEGSVSTLKIQRTERGDSAVYLCASSRPVIAGDTGELFFGEGSRLTVL.

The CDR3 region has the DNA TGTGCCAGCAGTTACAGGGAAACCCAGTACTTC. Its protein product is CASSYRETQYF. The chain recombines TRBV7-9 with TRBJ2-5; a possible D gene is TRBD1 (6 bases). This CDR3 comprises 11 residues. Looked up from germline, CDR1 is SEHNR and CDR2 is FQNEAQ (reference sequence). V lost 6 bases and J 8 bases, leaving 10 bases between the germline ends.